This T cell receptor beta chain was found in a study of cytomegalovirus exposure and HLA in healthy donors listed by TCRdb under 2017. Broadly, across the study: According to an earlier analysis of a few hundred of the donors, 150 million to 200 million T cells yielded some 120 million unique TCR beta sequences and roughly 280 Gb of sequence data. A later analysis re-analyzed previously published TCR beta repertoires from roughly 630 donors and added high-resolution HLA genotyping to study TCR occurrence patterns. Roughly 5 DR-DQ haplotypes were handled as single units for association and clustering, since linkage in the cohort was strong. Donor age, sex, ethnicity and CMV serostatus were compiled alongside the repertoire data. The study aimed to test whether signatures of past pathogen exposure could be identified by cataloging public T cell receptors. A later genetic analysis took genome-wide SNP genotypes for about 55% of the roughly 700 donors and used that subset as a discovery cohort. Among the approximately 400 genotyped donors, around 81% belonged to the genetic ancestry cluster associated with self-reported Caucasian donors. HLA typing included class I and class II loci at four-digit resolution. To predict cytomegalovirus infection status, the study combined high-throughput TCR immunosequencing, statistical association of individual TCRs with disease status, and machine learning. Using immunosequencing, the study profiled T cell repertoires from around 680 subjects and related those repertoires to cytomegalovirus serostatus. All discovery cohort repertoires had been generated on a single sequencing platform. In an earlier analysis of 500 to 650 of the donors, high-throughput TCR beta sequencing was used to judge whether each TCR beta V gene segment behaved as functional or pseudogenic. Along with the approximately 650-subject first cohort, a separate validation cohort of 120 different subjects was used. Across around 400 genotyped donors of the cohort, an average of about 220,000 unique TCR beta nucleotide sequences per donor were sequenced, and 15% to 20% of those sequences were non-productive. Typing coverage differed by locus: A, B, C, DRB1 and DQB1 were typed in roughly 620-630 donors, DQA1 in roughly 500, DPA1 in approximately 600, and DPB1 in about 450. Around 320 gigabases of sequencing data and tens of millions of unique TCR sequences were included in an early release covering over 600 HLA-typed donors. Rather than using new phenotypic data, the later analysis identified candidate immune exposures from TCR beta sequences and from how often those sequences occurred across donors.

The cohort consisted of 670 or so healthy bone marrow donors. At the time of sampling, all cohort members were nominally healthy, though unrecorded immune exposures were likely present. The donor was CMV seronegative and was included in the group of 352 seronegative cohort members. A peripheral blood sample was provided by each donor, and peripheral blood mononuclear cells were used for TCR beta sequencing. The Qiagen DNeasy Blood Extraction Kit was used to extract genomic DNA from the blood cell samples. The library was built by means of the immunoSEQ multiplex PCR assay. A mixture of 60 forward primers for TCR Vbeta segments and 13 reverse primers for TCR Jbeta segments was used in the multiplex PCR. Amplification of the CDR3 region of rearranged TCR beta genes was performed with a multiplex PCR assay on genomic DNA. On the Illumina HiSeq System, the amplified TCR beta libraries were sequenced as 87-base-pair reads. The authors' pipeline ran thus. A later analysis counted approximately 76 million unique TCR beta chains across the 666 repertoires, and roughly 9.9 million of these chains were shared by at least two donors. Raw reads were error-corrected and collapsed into unique sequences with a nearest-neighbor algorithm that merged closely related sequences to remove PCR and sequencing errors. Alignment of CDR3 sequences to IMGT reference sequences was used to assign V, D and J gene segments. Each retained sequence needed at least a six-nucleotide match to both a V gene segment and a J gene segment. A rearrangement counted as productive if the CDR3 had no stop codons and remained in frame with V and J, and every other rearrangement counted as non-productive. CDR3 was defined according to IMGT convention as the region running from the second conserved V-encoded cysteine to the conserved J-encoded phenylalanine. Sequences without an unambiguous match to a single V gene segment were excluded from the earlier analysis of several hundred of the donors. In an earlier analysis of several hundred of the donors, V segments were called functional above 56.7% productive rearrangements and were called segregating when the between-donor standard deviation exceeded 5%. To diagnose cytomegalovirus status from the catalog of TCR beta chain sequences, a statistical classification framework was built. V and J gene assignment, in a later analysis, came from comparing TCR nucleotide sequences with IMGT/GENE-DB human TR gene sequences. A later analysis assigned CDR3 sequences and most-parsimonious VDJ recombination scenarios with the TCRdist pipeline. In a later analysis, each TCR beta chain was defined by its CDR3 amino acid sequence together with its V-gene family, and reads without a unique V-gene family were excluded. In a later analysis, around 600 highly shared, low-generation-probability nucleotide sequences were removed to address suspected cross-contamination and a sequencing artifact. In a later analysis, a clonal expansion index for each public chain was calculated from normalized within-repertoire ranks of inferred template counts. A later analysis computed generation probabilities with a VDJ recombination model fitted to out-of-frame rearrangements, and checked the results against IGoR. In a later analysis, hypergeometric tests were used to score TCR-TCR, TCR-HLA and TCR-CMV co-occurrence, with a repertoire-size bias correction applied to TCR pairs. To estimate false discovery rates, a later analysis permuted the HLA or CMV assignments 20 times. In a later analysis, co-occurring TCRs were grouped with DBSCAN, and TCRdist sequence similarity was added when clustering was performed within HLA-allele-positive subsets. Repertoires with fewer than 30,000 or more than 120,000 public chains, plus five repertoires with anomalous nucleotide sharing, were excluded from co-occurrence clustering. TCRdb obtained this table from immuneACCESS and retained in-frame rearrangements with V and J assigned. These tables miss some clones; where compared with another copy, unresolved V genes account for less than half of the shortfall, and the remainder is unexplained. V and J calls and clone size are as listed in that table; D and trimming were resolved from the DNA. This sample holds around 190,000 clones; over 70% were observed only once. The ten largest clones represent roughly 5% of the sample.

What the authors observed across the whole study: A few of the identified cytomegalovirus-associated TCR beta chains were confirmed in vitro to be specific for cytomegalovirus antigens. A further reported finding was that TCR beta sequences accurately predicted the HLA-A and HLA-B alleles for most subjects in the first cohort. Most TCR sequences were observed very rarely across donors, whereas some public TCRs were present in many individuals. The presence/absence analyses assumed that sequencing depth was roughly uniform across donors, and that assumption may not be true. The only immune exposure information available for the cohort was CMV serostatus. A later analysis found that HLA-associated TCR beta chains were more clonally expanded and had lower generation probabilities than equally common non-associated chains. This cohort had only TCR beta chains sequenced, and the lack of alpha or paired-chain data limited which features could be detected. In the study, approximately 150 TCR beta chains were listed as associated with cytomegalovirus. When HLA alleles, especially DR and DQ, strongly co-occurred, attributing TCR associations to individual alleles was difficult. Correlated functional status among segregating V segments might reflect linkage disequilibrium, but an unknown experimental factor could not be ruled out. A later analysis reported that several top co-occurrence clusters appeared linked to parvovirus B19, influenza, CMV and Epstein-Barr virus. Specific HLA alleles were associated with 15,000 to 20,000 TCR beta sequences at a false discovery rate of 0.05 in a later analysis. A cluster of highly shared sequence variants was judged likely to be a technical artifact of the sequencing pipeline. A later genetic analysis associated a missense DCLRE1C variant with V-gene and J-gene trimming of TCR beta chains, and an independent cohort replicated the association. Some IMGT-functional V segments, including TRBV6-2 and TRBV6-3, could not be distinguished by the 87-base-pair reads and were therefore excluded. Because some donors lacked HLA typing at each locus, the association tests relied only on the typed subset. The earlier analysis of around 600 of the donors excluded fewer than 20 rarely observed V segments, including chromosome 9 orphons, because counts were too low. Broadly in line with IMGT annotations, most TCR beta V segments showed up in productive rearrangements about 87% or about 30% of the time in an earlier analysis of several hundred of the donors. In a later analysis, TCR association rates were found to vary across HLA loci, with the most associated TCRs seen for DRB1 alleles and the fewest for HLA-C alleles. A later analysis found that most CMV-associated TCR beta chains appeared HLA-restricted, with HLA associations seemingly driven largely by CMV exposure. Compared with the approximately 670-donor mean, donors in an Asian-associated ancestry cluster had fewer N-insertions in productive TCRs, according to a later genetic analysis. The classifier was reported to diagnose cytomegalovirus status with high specificity and sensitivity in both the original and validation cohorts. The authors suggested that the approach could potentially be extended to other disease states and immunological phenotypes.

Trimming takes 3 bases from V and 8 bases from J, and the germline ends sit 7 bases apart. Including cysteine and phenylalanine, the CDR3 has 11 amino acids. Only the CDR3 DNA is retained, 33 bases long and in frame from the first base. The germline V gene (reference sequence) gives CDR1 as DFQATT and CDR2 as SNEGSKA. In regard to this clone: Its antigen target is currently unknown. No much larger clonotype is one base removed from it; base qualities were not supplied.

This clonotype originated in a man aged 40-49 years in good health and CMV-seronegative. Recombination joined TRBV20-1 with TRBJ1-4; confidence is insufficient to name the D gene. Sequenced: PBMCs. The CDR3 reads CSASRFEKLFF. Read as DNA, the sequence is TGCAGTGCTAGTCGGTTCGAAAAACTGTTTTTT.